This TCR beta chain was recorded in a study of blood T cell repertoires in COVID-19 (dated by TCRdb to 2018 to 2021). As for the study more broadly: Samples from collaborators originated in the United States, Italy and Spain and spanned both the acute and convalescent phases of COVID-19. The dataset comprised deeply sampled blood TCRbeta repertoires from subjects exposed to, actively infected with, or recovered from COVID-19. Samples were obtained from the ongoing ImmuneRACE study (first 160 participants) and from some 1,200 subjects provided by 6 global collaborators. The repertoires were released in a freely available public database meant as a resource for research on the immune response to SARS-CoV-2. Sample metadata almost always included a de-identified subject ID, COVID-19 status, age in years and sex. Where HLA class I and class II types were available, the types were taken from metadata supplied by the sample provider, not from assay-based typing. The prospective study material was composed of cDNA or gDNA derived from T cells, B-cell-depleted T cells, or PBMCs.

Paper-wide results and their limitations: The quantity of clinical and demographic metadata differed by source and by participant and was supplied without curation.

In the prospective study, participants were roughly 18 to 100 years old, resided in approximately 22 geographic areas of the United States, and were enrolled through a virtual design. In the prospective study, cohorts were assigned on the basis of participant-reported clinical history obtained from a screening survey and a study questionnaire. ImmuneRACE Cohort 3 recovered participants were defined by two consecutive negative NP/OP PCR tests, healthcare professional clearance, or symptom resolution. Each participant in the prospective study had whole blood, serum and a nasopharyngeal or oropharyngeal swab collected by mobile phlebotomists. Prospective study participants could optionally give additional blood draws and questionnaires over an approximately two-month period. Prospective study blood samples were shipped either frozen or at room temperature before DNA extraction. Spanning cysteine to phenylalanine, the CDR3 consists of 10 amino acids. This entry keeps only the CDR3 DNA: 30 bases, framed from base 1. CDR1 SGHRS and CDR2 YFSETQ were looked up in the germline V gene. Deletion took 9 bases off V and 5 bases off J, with a span of 6 bases between the germline ends.

Turning to this clone: The antigen this receptor binds is unknown. Base qualities are missing; no much larger clone stands one base away.

TCRbeta CDR3 regions were amplified from genomic DNA using the immunoSEQ Assay, a bias-controlled multiplex PCR. Processing in the source paper ran as follows. Within the assay, amplification of reference gene primers was used to estimate how many nucleated cells each sample contained. To quantify the absolute abundance of each unique TCRbeta CDR3 rearrangement, sequence reads were collapsed and filtered. For each sample, productive Simpson clonality was calculated as the square root of Simpson's diversity index across productive rearrangements. TCRdb took this table from immuneACCESS and kept in-frame rearrangements with V and J called. Such tables lack part of the clones; where checked against another copy, unresolved V genes explain under half of the gap, and the rest is unexplained. The V and J calls and the clone size are those of that table, but D and trimming were determined from the DNA. The sample table records 300,000 or so clones; approximately 84% of these occur just once. The ten largest account for over 0.8% of the sample.

The receptor was derived from a woman aged 25 to 45 who had recovered from COVID-19. The rearrangement combines TRBV5-1 with TRBJ1-5; the D gene cannot be resolved reliably. The sequenced material came from PBMCs or T cells enriched from blood (not recorded which). The encoded CDR3 is CATSDQPQHF. The DNA is TGCGCCACCTCAGATCAGCCCCAGCATTTT.